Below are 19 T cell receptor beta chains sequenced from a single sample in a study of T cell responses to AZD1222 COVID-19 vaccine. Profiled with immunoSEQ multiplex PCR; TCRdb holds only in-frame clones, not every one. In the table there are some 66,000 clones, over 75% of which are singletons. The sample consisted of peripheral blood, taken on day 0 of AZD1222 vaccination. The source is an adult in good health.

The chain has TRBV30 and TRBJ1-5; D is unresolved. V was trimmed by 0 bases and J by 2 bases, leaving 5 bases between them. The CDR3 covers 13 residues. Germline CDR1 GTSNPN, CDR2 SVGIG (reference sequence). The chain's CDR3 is CAWSVRGNQPQHF. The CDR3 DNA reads TGTGCCTGGAGTGTACGAGGCAATCAGCCCCAGCATTTT.

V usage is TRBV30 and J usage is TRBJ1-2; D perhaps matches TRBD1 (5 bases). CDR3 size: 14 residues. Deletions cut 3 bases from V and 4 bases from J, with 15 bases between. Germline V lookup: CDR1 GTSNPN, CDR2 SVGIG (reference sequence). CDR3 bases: TGTGCCTGGAGCTTTTTTACGGGGCCCTATGGCTACACCTTC. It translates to CAWSFFTGPYGYTF.

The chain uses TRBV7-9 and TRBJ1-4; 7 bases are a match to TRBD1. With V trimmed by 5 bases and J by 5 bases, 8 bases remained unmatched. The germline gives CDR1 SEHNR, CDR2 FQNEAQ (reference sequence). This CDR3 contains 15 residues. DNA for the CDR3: TGTGCCAGCAGCCTAACCGGGACAGAAAATGAAAAACTGTTTTTT. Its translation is CASSLTGTENEKLFF.

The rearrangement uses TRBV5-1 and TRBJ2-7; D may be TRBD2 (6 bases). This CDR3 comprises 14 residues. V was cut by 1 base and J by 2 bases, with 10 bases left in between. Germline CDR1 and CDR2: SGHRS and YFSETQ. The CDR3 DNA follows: TGCGCCAGCAGCTTGATCGGGGGAACCTACGAGCAGTACTTC. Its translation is CASSLIGGTYEQYF.

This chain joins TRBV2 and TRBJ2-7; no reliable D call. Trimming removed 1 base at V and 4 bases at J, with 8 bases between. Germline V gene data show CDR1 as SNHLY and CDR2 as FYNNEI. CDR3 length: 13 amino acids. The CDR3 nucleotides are TGTGCCAGCAGTGAAGGGTATGGATACGAGCAGTACTTC. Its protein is CASSEGYGYEQYF.

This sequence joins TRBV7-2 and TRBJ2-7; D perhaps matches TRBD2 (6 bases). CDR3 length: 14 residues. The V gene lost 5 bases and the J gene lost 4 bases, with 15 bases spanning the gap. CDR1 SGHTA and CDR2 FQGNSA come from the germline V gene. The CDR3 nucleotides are TGTGCCAGCAGCGGACTACTGTCGCCTTACGAGCAGTACTTC. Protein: CASSGLLSPYEQYF.

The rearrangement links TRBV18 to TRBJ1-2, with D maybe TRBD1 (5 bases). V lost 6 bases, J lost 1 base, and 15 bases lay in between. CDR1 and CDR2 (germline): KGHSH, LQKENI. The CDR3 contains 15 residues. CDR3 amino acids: CASSPGTQVNYGYTF. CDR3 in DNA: TGTGCCAGCTCCCCCGGGACCCAGGTTAACTATGGCTACACCTTC. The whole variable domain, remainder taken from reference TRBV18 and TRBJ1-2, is NAGVMQNPRHLVRRRGQEARLRCSPMKGHSHVYWYRQLPEEGLKFMVYLQKENIIDESGMPKERFSAEFPKEGPSILRIQQVVRGDSAAYFCASSPGTQVNYGYTFGSGTRLTVV.

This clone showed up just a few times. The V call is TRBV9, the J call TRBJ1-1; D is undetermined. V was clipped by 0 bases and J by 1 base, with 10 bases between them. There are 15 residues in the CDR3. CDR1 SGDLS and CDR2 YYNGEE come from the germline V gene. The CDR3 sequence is CASSVDGRWNTEAFF. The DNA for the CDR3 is TGTGCCAGCAGCGTAGATGGACGCTGGAACACTGAAGCTTTCTTT.

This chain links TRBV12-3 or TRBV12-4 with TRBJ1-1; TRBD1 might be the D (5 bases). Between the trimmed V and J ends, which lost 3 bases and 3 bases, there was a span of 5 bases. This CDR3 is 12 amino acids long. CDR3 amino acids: CASSLTDTEAFF. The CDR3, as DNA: TGTGCCAGCAGTTTGACAGACACTGAAGCTTTCTTT.

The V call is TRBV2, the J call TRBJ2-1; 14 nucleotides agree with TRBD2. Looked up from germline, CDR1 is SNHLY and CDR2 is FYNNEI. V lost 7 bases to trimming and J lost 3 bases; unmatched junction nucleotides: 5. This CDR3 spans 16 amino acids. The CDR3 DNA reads TGTGCCAGCATATCCGGGACTAGCGGGAGCTACAATGAGCAGTTCTTC. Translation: CASISGTSGSYNEQFF.

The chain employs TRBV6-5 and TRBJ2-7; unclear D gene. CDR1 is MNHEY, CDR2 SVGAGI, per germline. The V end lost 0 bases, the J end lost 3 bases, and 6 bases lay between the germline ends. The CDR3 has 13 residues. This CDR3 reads CASSYSKGYEQYF. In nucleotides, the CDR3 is TGTGCCAGCAGTTACTCGAAGGGCTACGAGCAGTACTTC.

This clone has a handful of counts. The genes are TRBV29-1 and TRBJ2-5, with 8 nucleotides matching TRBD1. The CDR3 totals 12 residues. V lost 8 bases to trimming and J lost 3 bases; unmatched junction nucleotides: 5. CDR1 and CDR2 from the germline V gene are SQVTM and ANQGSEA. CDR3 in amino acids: CSSGQGEETQYF. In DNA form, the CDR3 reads TGCAGCTCTGGACAGGGTGAAGAGACCCAGTACTTC.

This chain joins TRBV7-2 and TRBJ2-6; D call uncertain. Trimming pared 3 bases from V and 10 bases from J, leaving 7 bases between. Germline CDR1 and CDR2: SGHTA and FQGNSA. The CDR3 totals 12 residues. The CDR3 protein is CASSFFGNVLTF. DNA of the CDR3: TGTGCCAGCAGCTTTTTCGGAAACGTCCTGACTTTC. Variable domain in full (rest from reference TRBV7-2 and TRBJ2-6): GAGVSQSPSNKVTEKGKDVELRCDPISGHTALYWYRQSLGQGLEFLIYFQGNSAPDKSGLPSDRFSAERTGGSVSTLTIQRTQQEDSAVYLCASSFFGNVLTFGAGSRLTVL.

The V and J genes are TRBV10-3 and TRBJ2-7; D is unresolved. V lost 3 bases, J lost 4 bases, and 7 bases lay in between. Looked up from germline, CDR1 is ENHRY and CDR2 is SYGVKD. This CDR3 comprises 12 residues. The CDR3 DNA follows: TGTGCCATCAGTGATACCCGTTACGAGCAGTACTTC. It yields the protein CAISDTRYEQYF.

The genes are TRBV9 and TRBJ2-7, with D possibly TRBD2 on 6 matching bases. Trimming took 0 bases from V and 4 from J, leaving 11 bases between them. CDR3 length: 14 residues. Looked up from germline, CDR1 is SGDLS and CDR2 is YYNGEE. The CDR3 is CASSVADYPYEQYF. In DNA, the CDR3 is TGTGCCAGCAGCGTAGCGGACTACCCATACGAGCAGTACTTC.

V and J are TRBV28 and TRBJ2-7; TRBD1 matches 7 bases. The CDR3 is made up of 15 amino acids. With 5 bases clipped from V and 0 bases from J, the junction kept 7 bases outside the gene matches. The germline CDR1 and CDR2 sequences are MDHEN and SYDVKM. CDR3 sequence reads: CASSTGTVTSYEQYF. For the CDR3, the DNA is TGTGCCAGCAGTACCGGGACAGTAACCTCCTACGAGCAGTACTTC.

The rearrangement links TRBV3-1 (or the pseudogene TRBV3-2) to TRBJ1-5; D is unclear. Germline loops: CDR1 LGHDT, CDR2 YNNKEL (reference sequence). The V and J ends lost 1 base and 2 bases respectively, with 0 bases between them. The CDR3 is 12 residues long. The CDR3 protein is CASSQGNQPQHF. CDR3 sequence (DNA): TGTGCCAGCAGCCAAGGCAATCAGCCCCAGCATTTT.

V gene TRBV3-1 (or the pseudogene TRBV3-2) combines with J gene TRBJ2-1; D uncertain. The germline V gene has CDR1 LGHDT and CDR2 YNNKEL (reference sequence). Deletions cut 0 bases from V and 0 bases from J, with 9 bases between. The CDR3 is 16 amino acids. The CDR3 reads CASSQEGISSYNEQFF. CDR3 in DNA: TGTGCCAGCAGCCAAGAGGGGATCAGCTCCTACAATGAGCAGTTCTTC.

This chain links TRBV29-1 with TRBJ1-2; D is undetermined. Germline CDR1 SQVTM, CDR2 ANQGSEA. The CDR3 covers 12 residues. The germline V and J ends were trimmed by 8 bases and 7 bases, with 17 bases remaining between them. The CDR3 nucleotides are TGCAGCTTGGAGCGGGAGGTCGGTGGCTACACCTTC. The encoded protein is CSLEREVGGYTF.